Listed below are T cell receptor beta chains from one sample, sequenced in a study of cytotoxic CD8 clonotypes in ibrutinib-treated CLL. The data were produced by immunoSEQ multiplex PCR, yet TCRdb's version contains in-frame clones alone and is incomplete. Seen here are roughly 56,000 clones, less than 75% observed once, and the top ten hold about 45%. The specimen comprised PBMCs, sampled after 12 months of ibrutinib treatment. The receptors come from a human donor with chronic lymphocytic leukemia. CDR3s include the opening cysteine and the closing phenylalanine or tryptophan. Each record gives: D gene, J gene, V gene, clone size, CDR3 protein, CDR3 DNA. The D gene is left open where the match is weak. Rows give clone size only sometimes, using once, few, many, or a class for an expanded clone.

D gene: -; J gene: TRBJ2-4; V gene: TRBV19; clone size: -; CDR3 protein: CASSPSDRNIQYF; CDR3 DNA: TGTGCCAGTAGCCCCTCAGATAGAAACATTCAGTACTTC
D gene: TRBD1; J gene: TRBJ2-7; V gene: TRBV6-6; clone size: -; CDR3 protein: CASSPPGTDSYEQYF; CDR3 DNA: TGTGCCAGCAGTCCTCCCGGGACAGACTCCTACGAGCAGTACTTC
D gene: TRBD1; J gene: TRBJ1-2; V gene: TRBV2; clone size: -; CDR3 protein: CASSATGTATYYGYTF; CDR3 DNA: TGTGCCAGCAGCGCAACCGGGACAGCGACGTACTATGGCTACACCTTC
D gene: -; J gene: TRBJ2-4; V gene: TRBV7-2; clone size: few; CDR3 protein: CASSPLAIGAKNIQYF; CDR3 DNA: TGTGCCAGCAGCCCCCTAGCGATTGGAGCCAAAAACATTCAGTACTTC
D gene: -; J gene: TRBJ2-4; V gene: TRBV4-3; clone size: -; CDR3 protein: CASSLGSGDKNIQYF; CDR3 DNA: TGCGCCAGCAGCCTCGGGTCGGGGGACAAAAACATTCAGTACTTC
D gene: TRBD1; J gene: TRBJ1-1; V gene: TRBV27; clone size: -; CDR3 protein: CASSVDRGYTEAFF; CDR3 DNA: TGTGCCAGCAGCGTGGACAGGGGGTACACTGAAGCTTTCTTT
D gene: -; J gene: TRBJ2-7; V gene: TRBV9; clone size: -; CDR3 protein: CASSVVGGYEQYF; CDR3 DNA: TGTGCCAGCAGCGTAGTAGGCGGCTACGAGCAGTACTTC
D gene: -; J gene: TRBJ2-2; V gene: TRBV9; clone size: -; CDR3 protein: CASSVAAAANTGELFF; CDR3 DNA: TGTGCCAGCAGCGTAGCCGCGGCAGCGAACACCGGGGAGCTGTTTTTT
D gene: -; J gene: TRBJ1-1; V gene: TRBV7-6; clone size: -; CDR3 protein: CASSSDLGGTEAFF; CDR3 DNA: TGTGCCAGCAGCTCAGACCTGGGGGGCACTGAAGCTTTCTTT
D gene: -; J gene: TRBJ2-6; V gene: TRBV27; clone size: -; CDR3 protein: CASSLSSAGANVLTF; CDR3 DNA: TGTGCCAGCAGTTTATCGAGTGCTGGGGCCAACGTCCTGACTTTC
D gene: -; J gene: TRBJ2-3; V gene: TRBV12-5; clone size: once; CDR3 protein: CASGWDRLGDTQYF; CDR3 DNA: TGTGCTAGTGGTTGGGACCGTCTAGGAGATACGCAGTATTTT
D gene: -; J gene: TRBJ2-5; V gene: TRBV5-5; clone size: -; CDR3 protein: CASSLASDGTQYF; CDR3 DNA: TGTGCCAGCAGCTTGGCCTCTGACGGGACCCAGTACTTC
D gene: -; J gene: TRBJ2-7; V gene: TRBV7-3; clone size: few; CDR3 protein: CASSSYQGREQYF; CDR3 DNA: TGTGCCAGCAGCTCCTATCAGGGTCGCGAGCAGTACTTC
D gene: -; J gene: TRBJ1-4; V gene: TRBV30; clone size: few; CDR3 protein: CAWSTGFGDEKLFF; CDR3 DNA: TGTGCCTGGAGTACAGGGTTTGGGGATGAAAAACTGTTTTTT
D gene: TRBD1; J gene: TRBJ1-4; V gene: TRBV6-6; clone size: -; CDR3 protein: CASSYSDRDYEKLFF; CDR3 DNA: TGTGCCAGCAGTTACTCGGACAGGGATTATGAAAAACTGTTTTTT
D gene: -; J gene: TRBJ1-5; V gene: TRBV5-5; clone size: -; CDR3 protein: CASSSFTTGSNQPQHF; CDR3 DNA: TGTGCCAGCAGCTCATTTACGACAGGTAGCAATCAGCCCCAGCATTTT
D gene: TRBD2; J gene: TRBJ2-7; V gene: TRBV30; clone size: once; CDR3 protein: CAWSLGGATYEQYF; CDR3 DNA: TGTGCCTGGAGTCTCGGGGGGGCAACCTACGAGCAGTACTTC
D gene: -; J gene: TRBJ2-1; V gene: TRBV11-2; clone size: -; CDR3 protein: CASSLFPSSYNEQFF; CDR3 DNA: TGTGCCAGCAGCCTGTTTCCAAGCTCCTACAATGAGCAGTTCTTC
D gene: -; J gene: TRBJ2-6; V gene: TRBV5-1; clone size: -; CDR3 protein: CASSPGPGANVLTF; CDR3 DNA: TGCGCCAGCAGCCCGGGGCCTGGGGCCAACGTCCTGACTTTC
D gene: -; J gene: TRBJ1-1; V gene: TRBV7-3; clone size: -; CDR3 protein: CASSLRAGVGTEAFF; CDR3 DNA: TGTGCCAGCAGCTTAAGGGCAGGGGTAGGGACTGAAGCTTTCTTT
D gene: TRBD2; J gene: TRBJ2-1; V gene: TRBV7-8; clone size: -; CDR3 protein: CASSLWLADNEQFF; CDR3 DNA: TGTGCCAGCAGCTTATGGCTAGCGGACAATGAGCAGTTCTTC
D gene: -; J gene: TRBJ2-1; V gene: TRBV10-2; clone size: -; CDR3 protein: CASVKARSYNEQFF; CDR3 DNA: TGCGCCAGCGTAAAGGCTAGATCCTACAATGAGCAGTTCTTC
D gene: -; J gene: TRBJ2-3; V gene: TRBV4-1; clone size: -; CDR3 protein: CASSQVQGGGDTQYF; CDR3 DNA: TGCGCCAGCAGCCAAGTCCAGGGAGGTGGAGATACGCAGTATTTT
D gene: TRBD2; J gene: TRBJ2-3; V gene: TRBV7-8; clone size: -; CDR3 protein: CASSLGGREGGYTQYF; CDR3 DNA: TGTGCCAGCAGCCTAGGTGGGCGGGAGGGCGGTTATACGCAGTATTTT
D gene: -; J gene: TRBJ2-5; V gene: TRBV11-2; clone size: -; CDR3 protein: CASSSRQKGVQETQYF; CDR3 DNA: TGTGCCAGCAGCTCCCGGCAGAAAGGTGTGCAAGAGACCCAGTACTTC
D gene: -; J gene: TRBJ2-3; V gene: TRBV14; clone size: -; CDR3 protein: CASSQVAGHTDTQYF; CDR3 DNA: TGTGCCAGCAGCCAAGTGGCGGGACACACAGATACGCAGTATTTT
D gene: -; J gene: TRBJ2-2; V gene: TRBV5-1; clone size: -; CDR3 protein: CASSTLTGELFF; CDR3 DNA: TGCGCCAGCAGCACACTAACCGGGGAGCTGTTTTTT
D gene: TRBD2; J gene: TRBJ2-7; V gene: TRBV7-2; clone size: -; CDR3 protein: CASSTRPGLAYEQYF; CDR3 DNA: TGTGCCAGCAGCACTCGCCCGGGACTAGCCTACGAGCAGTACTTC
D gene: TRBD2; J gene: TRBJ2-7; V gene: TRBV5-1; clone size: -; CDR3 protein: CASSLRASGIDEQYF; CDR3 DNA: TGCGCCAGCAGCTTGAGGGCTAGCGGGATCGACGAGCAGTACTTC
D gene: -; J gene: TRBJ2-7; V gene: TRBV14; clone size: -; CDR3 protein: CASSQVLTFSSYEQYF; CDR3 DNA: TGTGCCAGCAGCCAAGTTTTGACTTTCAGCTCCTACGAGCAGTACTTC
D gene: TRBD1; J gene: TRBJ2-5; V gene: TRBV2; clone size: -; CDR3 protein: CANDDGTGLTYQETQYF; CDR3 DNA: TGTGCCAACGACGATGGGACAGGTCTAACGTACCAAGAGACCCAGTACTTC
D gene: TRBD1; J gene: TRBJ2-7; V gene: TRBV7-6; clone size: once; CDR3 protein: CASSRAPGTGDSGSYEQYF; CDR3 DNA: TGTGCCAGCAGCCGCGCCCCCGGGACAGGAGACTCCGGCTCCTACGAGCAGTACTTC
D gene: -; J gene: TRBJ2-2; V gene: TRBV29-1; clone size: -; CDR3 protein: CSVGQPNTGELFF; CDR3 DNA: TGCAGCGTTGGACAGCCGAACACCGGGGAGCTGTTTTTT
D gene: -; J gene: TRBJ1-5; V gene: TRBV5-4; clone size: -; CDR3 protein: CASLEQPQHF; CDR3 DNA: TGTGCCAGCCTGGAACAGCCCCAGCATTTT